These 5 T cell receptor beta chains share one sample of origin, sequenced in a study of CD8 T cells in Susac syndrome. Reverse transcription used about 0.45 to 1 ug RNA and random hexamers. MiXCR, applied by TCRdb to the immunoSEQ multiplex PCR reads, yields one record per CDR3 protein. Of around 140,000 distinct CDR3 sequences listed, around 94% are singletons. The sequencing input was CD4+ T cells from PBMCs. These receptors came from a human donor in good health.

The V call is TRBV18, the J call TRBJ2-7; tentatively, D is TRBD1 (6 bases). Germline CDR1 KGHSH, CDR2 LQKENI. The CDR3 loop spans 16 amino acids. V was clipped by 0 bases and J by 3 bases, with 15 bases between them. CDR3 protein: CASSPPQGRELYEQYF. As DNA, the CDR3 is TGTGCCAGCTCACCACCGCAGGGGCGCGAACTCTACGAGCAGTACTTC.

The rearrangement links TRBV20-1 to TRBJ2-7; 7 bases are shared with TRBD1. The trim removed 4 bases at V and 0 bases at J, leaving 6 bases unmatched. The CDR3 is made up of 14 amino acids. The germline V gene has CDR1 DFQATT and CDR2 SNEGSKA (reference sequence). The CDR3 DNA sequence: TGCAGTGCTACCTTCAGGGGGAGCTCCTACGAGCAGTACTTC. Translated, it gives CSATFRGSSYEQYF.

This chain links TRBV7-7 with TRBJ2-2, with TRBD2 identical over 7 bases. Germline V CDR1 and CDR2: SSHAT, FNYEAQ (reference sequence). J lost 5 bases, V lost 2 bases, and 5 bases had no gene match. This CDR3 is built from 15 residues. The CDR3 is CASSLSGGSTGELFF. Written as DNA, the CDR3 is TGTGCCAGCAGCTTATCGGGAGGAAGTACCGGGGAGCTGTTTTTT.

The chain combines TRBV11-2 with TRBJ2-1, with D perhaps matching TRBD1 or TRBD2 (6 bases each). Germline V lookup: CDR1 SGHAT, CDR2 FQNNGV. This CDR3 spans 15 amino acids. V was pared by 6 bases and J by 3 bases, with 15 bases between. CDR3: CASRPTRGIYNEQFF. The CDR3 DNA reads as TGTGCCAGCAGACCGACTAGGGGGATCTACAATGAGCAGTTCTTC.

The chain couples TRBV19 to TRBJ2-1; 12 bases map to TRBD2. V lost 8 bases and J lost 7; bases outside the gene matches: 12. This CDR3 region has 16 residues. Germline assignment: CDR1 LNHDA and CDR2 SQIVND (reference sequence). The CDR3 protein is CASSGLAGRLRNEQFF. For the CDR3, the DNA is TGTGCCAGTTCAGGACTAGCGGGACGTCTACGGAATGAGCAGTTCTTC.